This is a list of T cell receptor beta chains from one sample in a study of blood T cell repertoires in COVID-19. Generated by immunoSEQ multiplex PCR, the TCRdb table keeps only in-frame clones and is missing some. The profile shows approximately 210,000 clones, 80% to 90% of them singletons. The specimen was peripheral blood. All receptors come from a human donor in a cohort sampled during active COVID-19. Both conserved end residues are part of each CDR3. The D gene is left open where the match is weak. Some rows mark clone size as missing; the rest say once, few, many or name a class of expanded clone.

v_gene	d_gene	j_gene	abundance	CDR3aa	CDR3nt
TRBV5-4	TRBD1	TRBJ2-1	-	CASSVGGQGSYNEQFF	TGTGCCAGCAGCGTGGGAGGACAGGGCTCCTACAATGAGCAGTTCTTC
TRBV3-1/TRBV3-2	-	TRBJ1-4	few	CASSQDQGSAEKLFF	TGTGCCAGCAGCCAAGATCAGGGCAGCGCCGAAAAACTGTTTTTT
TRBV7-3	TRBD1	TRBJ1-6	-	CASSSGQATSPLHF	TGTGCCAGCAGCTCGGGACAGGCAACTTCACCCCTCCACTTT
TRBV19	-	TRBJ1-5	-	CASSYSRYSNQPQHF	TGTGCCAGTAGTTACAGTAGATATAGCAATCAGCCCCAGCATTTT
TRBV7-2	TRBD1	TRBJ2-3	-	CASSDRAGDTQYF	TGTGCCAGCAGTGACAGGGCAGGCGATACGCAGTATTTT
TRBV11-3	-	TRBJ2-1	-	CASSLDSLSEQFF	TGTGCCAGCAGCTTAGATTCTTTGAGTGAGCAGTTCTTC
TRBV29-1	TRBD2	TRBJ2-1	-	CSVGASGSYNEQFF	TGCAGCGTTGGTGCTAGCGGCTCCTACAATGAGCAGTTCTTC
TRBV29-1	TRBD1	TRBJ1-4	once	CSVPGQGSNPGEKLFF	TGCAGCGTTCCGGGACAGGGTTCCAACCCTGGGGAAAAACTGTTTTTT
TRBV5-4	-	TRBJ1-3	-	CASPPETIYF	TGTGCCAGCCCCCCTGAGACCATATATTTT
TRBV3-1/TRBV3-2	-	TRBJ2-5	-	CASSHRETQYF	TGTGCCAGCAGCCACAGAGAGACCCAGTACTTC
TRBV7-8	TRBD1	TRBJ2-7	-	CASSYRDSSYEQYF	TGTGCCAGCAGCTACCGGGACAGCTCCTACGAGCAGTACTTC
TRBV18	TRBD1	TRBJ1-1	-	CASSDDRQGKAFF	TGTGCCAGCTCAGACGACAGACAGGGAAAAGCTTTCTTT
TRBV9	-	TRBJ2-3	once	CASSVFLTDTQYF	TGTGCCAGCAGCGTATTTCTCACAGATACGCAGTATTTT
TRBV7-8	TRBD1	TRBJ1-4	-	CASSGDRVTVNEKLFF	TGTGCCAGCAGCGGGGACAGGGTAACGGTTAATGAAAAACTGTTTTTT
TRBV5-1	TRBD1	TRBJ1-6	-	CASSLEGQGALSPLHF	TGCGCCAGCAGCTTGGAGGGACAGGGGGCTCTTTCACCCCTCCACTTT
TRBV19	TRBD1	TRBJ1-3	-	CASSLQGIGNTIYF	TGTGCCAGTAGTCTACAGGGGATTGGAAACACCATATATTTT
TRBV29-1	-	TRBJ2-2	-	CSVALTTDYTGELFF	TGCAGCGTTGCGCTGACAACCGATTACACCGGGGAGCTGTTTTTT
TRBV18	TRBD2	TRBJ2-2	-	CASSPVGRGRTGELFF	TGTGCCAGCTCACCGGTTGGGAGGGGACGCACCGGGGAGCTGTTTTTT
TRBV11-2	TRBD2	TRBJ2-5	-	CASSTSAGGLGQETQYF	TGTGCCAGCAGCACCTCAGCGGGAGGTCTAGGGCAAGAGACCCAGTACTTC
TRBV4-1	-	TRBJ1-1	-	CASSAVNTEAFF	TGCGCCAGCAGCGCAGTGAACACTGAAGCTTTCTTT
TRBV9	-	TRBJ1-4	-	CASSVGADEKLFF	TGTGCCAGCAGCGTAGGAGCTGATGAAAAACTGTTTTTT
TRBV7-8	TRBD1	TRBJ2-2	-	CASSPRDRGRIAGELFF	TGTGCCAGCAGCCCTAGGGACAGGGGGCGCATAGCCGGGGAGCTGTTTTTT
TRBV7-2	TRBD2	TRBJ2-2	-	CASSSLGRTSGRPGELFF	TGTGCCAGCAGCTCTCTAGGGAGGACTAGCGGGAGACCCGGGGAGCTGTTTTTT
TRBV19	TRBD2	TRBJ2-1	-	CASSISTSGYNEQFF	TGTGCCAGTAGTATCTCGACTAGCGGGTACAATGAGCAGTTCTTC
TRBV5-1	TRBD1	TRBJ1-2	-	CASAATGEGYTF	TGCGCCAGCGCCGCAACAGGGGAAGGCTACACCTTC
TRBV3-1/TRBV3-2	-	TRBJ2-1	-	CASSRSGMWNEQFF	TGTGCCAGCAGCCGTTCAGGGATGTGGAATGAGCAGTTCTTC
TRBV6-1	-	TRBJ2-1	-	CASSEVLTVTDGQFF	TGTGCCAGCAGTGAAGTCCTGACAGTCACCGACGGGCAGTTCTTC
TRBV6-5	-	TRBJ1-3	-	CASSLEAPGRNTIYF	TGTGCCAGCAGTCTCGAGGCGCCTGGAAGAAACACCATATATTTT
TRBV6-1	-	TRBJ1-1	once	CASSEYRANTEAFF	TGTGCCAGCAGTGAATACAGGGCCAACACTGAAGCTTTCTTT
TRBV3-1/TRBV3-2	-	TRBJ2-1	once	CASSPPGFNNEQFF	TGTGCCAGCAGTCCACCCGGTTTTAACAATGAGCAGTTCTTC
TRBV27	-	TRBJ2-1	-	CASSLDSINEQFF	TGTGCCAGCAGCCTGGACAGCATAAATGAGCAGTTCTTC
TRBV3-1/TRBV3-2	TRBD1	TRBJ1-5	-	CASTQQGSDQPQHF	TGTGCCAGCACCCAACAGGGGTCAGATCAGCCCCAGCATTTT
TRBV10-1	TRBD1	TRBJ2-2	many	CASKDRANTGELFF	TGCGCCAGCAAGGACAGGGCGAACACCGGGGAGCTGTTTTTT
TRBV5-1	TRBD2	TRBJ2-2	-	CASSLALAGGPITGELFF	TGCGCCAGCAGCTTGGCACTAGCGGGAGGGCCGATCACCGGGGAGCTGTTTTTT
TRBV9	TRBD1	TRBJ2-5	-	CASSDRDQETQYF	TGTGCCAGCTCTGACAGGGACCAAGAGACCCAGTACTTC
TRBV2	TRBD1	TRBJ1-5	once	CASSDRQGAIQPQHF	TGTGCCAGCAGTGACCGACAGGGGGCGATTCAGCCCCAGCATTTT
TRBV7-2	-	TRBJ2-3	-	CASSPDYGSDTQYF	TGTGCCAGCAGCCCAGACTATGGATCAGATACGCAGTATTTT
TRBV2	-	TRBJ1-4	-	CASRLSANEKLFF	TGTGCCAGCCGTTTGTCGGCTAATGAAAAACTGTTTTTT
TRBV5-1	TRBD2	TRBJ2-5	-	CASSSGLAGGETQYF	TGCGCCAGCAGCTCGGGACTAGCGGGAGGAGAGACCCAGTACTTC
TRBV5-1	-	TRBJ2-3	-	CASSSQGTDTQYF	TGCGCCAGCAGCTCTCAGGGTACAGATACGCAGTATTTT
TRBV6-5	-	TRBJ2-3	-	CASSRGTSTDTQYF	TGTGCCAGCAGCAGGGGGACTAGCACAGATACGCAGTATTTT
TRBV29-1	TRBD1	TRBJ2-7	-	CSVKKTGAPYEQYF	TGCAGCGTAAAAAAGACAGGGGCCCCCTACGAGCAGTACTTC
TRBV3-1/TRBV3-2	TRBD2	TRBJ2-5	few	CASSRFTGGRETQYF	TGTGCCAGCAGCCGGTTTACGGGAGGGCGAGAGACCCAGTACTTC
TRBV5-1	-	TRBJ2-7	once	CASSFEQAHEQYF	TGCGCCAGCAGCTTTGAACAGGCCCACGAGCAGTACTTC
TRBV29-1	-	TRBJ2-3	-	CSVDGTGNTDTQYF	TGCAGCGTTGACGGCACGGGGAACACAGATACGCAGTATTTT
TRBV7-9	TRBD1	TRBJ1-4	-	CASSLELSGTELFF	TGTGCCAGCAGCTTAGAACTATCCGGGACAGAACTGTTTTTT
TRBV25-1	-	TRBJ2-1	few	CASSEFGGNEQFF	TGTGCCAGCAGTGAATTTGGGGGGAATGAGCAGTTCTTC
TRBV10-3	-	TRBJ1-1	-	CAIRKDRNTEAFF	TGTGCCATCAGGAAGGACAGGAACACTGAAGCTTTCTTT
TRBV5-4	TRBD2	TRBJ2-1	-	CASSTTSGRYNEQFF	TGTGCCAGCAGCACAACTAGCGGGAGGTACAATGAGCAGTTCTTC
TRBV7-8	TRBD2	TRBJ2-7	-	CASSARGGLGAHEQYF	TGTGCCAGCAGCGCGCGGGGGGGGTTAGGCGCCCACGAGCAGTACTTC
TRBV5-6	TRBD2	TRBJ2-7	-	CASSPPPNSGRAYEQYF	TGTGCCAGCAGCCCTCCCCCCAATAGCGGGAGGGCCTACGAGCAGTACTTC
TRBV10-3	-	TRBJ2-5	once	CAISSGLRETQYF	TGTGCCATCAGCTCAGGGTTGAGGGAGACCCAGTACTTC
TRBV2	-	TRBJ2-7	-	CASLKGLRDYEQYF	TGTGCCAGCCTAAAGGGACTCCGGGACTACGAGCAGTACTTC
TRBV5-1	-	TRBJ2-3	-	CASRRDSPTDTQYF	TGCGCCAGCAGACGTGACAGTCCCACAGATACGCAGTATTTT
TRBV6-6	-	TRBJ1-2	-	CASSLTDYGYTF	TGTGCCAGCAGCCTGACAGACTATGGCTACACCTTC
TRBV2	TRBD1	TRBJ2-1	-	CASGGQGSGEQFF	TGTGCCAGCGGCGGACAGGGGTCAGGTGAGCAGTTCTTC
TRBV19	TRBD1	TRBJ1-4	-	CASSPEGQGGRNLFF	TGTGCCAGTAGTCCAGAGGGACAGGGGGGAAGAAATCTGTTTTTT